This T cell receptor beta chain came from a study of blood T cell repertoires in COVID-19. The repertoire was sequenced with immunoSEQ multiplex PCR; TCRdb's copy has only in-frame clones and lacks some. The table has 390,000 or so clones, about 90% seen once. Germline assignment: CDR1 SGDLS and CDR2 YYNGEE. The CDR3 sequence is 16 residues long. V was pared by 0 bases and J by 2 bases, with 12 bases between. Specimen: peripheral blood. The chain recombines TRBV9 with TRBJ1-3; D is ambiguous. This TCR derives from a man in his late teens or twenties with active or convalescent COVID-19. The CDR3 reads CASSVGRFGAGNTIYF. For the CDR3, the DNA is TGTGCCAGCAGCGTAGGTCGATTCGGGGCTGGAAACACCATATATTTT.